This T cell receptor (beta chain) was retrieved from a study of PD-L1 blockade in urothelial cancer. The wider study: Blood was evaluated 3 weeks (second dose) and 6 weeks after therapy began. Study results and caveats: Prediction of better survival came from below-median pretreatment blood TCR clonality.

This CDR3 is 15 amino acids long. Germline V gene data show CDR1 as MNHEY and CDR2 as SMNVEV (reference sequence). The ends lost 3 bases at V and 6 bases at J; junction bases unmatched: 6. A remark on this clone: Its antigen is as yet unknown.

Repertoires were generated with immunoSEQ multiplex PCR, while TCRdb's copy carries only in-frame clones and drops some. This table holds some 84,000 clones, around 87% found once. The sample was PBMCs, taken around atezolizumab (anti-PD-L1) treatment. The rearrangement uses TRBV27 and TRBJ2-1; the match to TRBD1 covers 9 bases. The TCR comes from a woman in her 70s with urothelial cancer. This CDR3 reads CASSLSGQGFNEQFF. The CDR3 DNA is TGTGCCAGCAGTTTGTCGGGACAGGGTTTCAATGAGCAGTTCTTC.